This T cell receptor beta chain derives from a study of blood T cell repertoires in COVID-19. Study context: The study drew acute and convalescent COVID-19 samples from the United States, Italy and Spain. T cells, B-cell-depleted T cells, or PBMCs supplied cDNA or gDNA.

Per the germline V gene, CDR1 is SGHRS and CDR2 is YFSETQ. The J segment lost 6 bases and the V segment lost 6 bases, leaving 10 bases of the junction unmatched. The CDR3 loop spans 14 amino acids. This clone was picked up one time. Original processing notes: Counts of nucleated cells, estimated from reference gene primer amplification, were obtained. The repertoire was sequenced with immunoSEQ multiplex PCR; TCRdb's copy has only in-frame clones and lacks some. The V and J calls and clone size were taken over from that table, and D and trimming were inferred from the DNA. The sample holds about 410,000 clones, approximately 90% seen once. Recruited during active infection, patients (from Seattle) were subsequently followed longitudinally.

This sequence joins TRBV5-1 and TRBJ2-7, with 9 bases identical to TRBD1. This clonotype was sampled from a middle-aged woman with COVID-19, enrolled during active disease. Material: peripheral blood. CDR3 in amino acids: CASKHGTGSSEQYF. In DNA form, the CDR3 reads TGCGCCAGCAAACATGGGACAGGGTCAAGCGAGCAGTACTTC.